Listed below are T cell receptor beta chains from one sample, sequenced in a study of shared clonotypes between healthy human individuals. Produced via immunoSEQ multiplex PCR; TCRdb's table is partial and in-frame only. The sample holds about 480,000 clones, about 80% seen once. Sequenced material: PBMCs. All receptors derive from a woman aged 40-49 years in good health. Some clones in this sample may be carry-over from other donors' samples. The conserved cysteine and the conserved F or W are not part of the CDR3 here. The order of the fields is V gene, J gene, clone size, CDR3 protein. Some rows mark clone size as missing; the rest say once, few, many or name a class of expanded clone.

TRBV28	TRBJ1-1	once	ASSRKNTEAF
TRBV5-6	TRBJ2-7	.	ASSLARDYEQY
TRBV19	TRBJ1-2	.	ASSTTAGRYGYT
TRBV2	TRBJ1-5	.	ASSWDSNQPQH
TRBV28	TRBJ2-1	.	ASSFPSAHMRGNEQF
TRBV5-1	TRBJ2-5	.	ASTYSGRASETQY
TRBV7-2	TRBJ2-7	.	ASSLPDAWQDSSYEQY
TRBV18	TRBJ2-6	.	ASSPVGPGSGANVLT
TRBV7-6	TRBJ1-1	.	ASSLDGTEAF
TRBV28	TRBJ2-7	few	ASSLGGSYEQY
TRBV18	TRBJ1-5	.	ASSLPNQPQH
TRBV7-9	TRBJ2-7	.	ASSPTGFLEQY
TRBV5-1	TRBJ2-6	.	ASSVGRGSGANVLT
TRBV6-5	TRBJ1-5	.	ASSYSTGNQPQH
TRBV7-3	TRBJ2-2	.	ASSLMASVNTGELF
TRBV10-2	TRBJ2-3	many	ASSLNTDTQY
TRBV2	TRBJ2-7	.	ASSVGPGDEQY
TRBV6-4	TRBJ2-1	.	ASSSSGRRNEQF
TRBV7-9	TRBJ2-7	.	ASQNPDSALYEQY
TRBV6-1	TRBJ2-1	.	ASSPTGGGYNEQF
TRBV5-1	TRBJ2-7	.	ASSFRTGSGSEQY
TRBV5-4	TRBJ2-1	.	ASSLPGNTYNEQF
TRBV4-1	.	.	ASSQDPGPSGNYEQY
TRBV5-1	TRBJ2-2	.	ASSPIAGGNTGELF
TRBV15	TRBJ1-2	.	ATSRAGQGNYGYT
TRBV5-1	TRBJ2-1	.	ASSFSSGIHNEQF
TRBV5-1	TRBJ2-1	.	ASSFMLNNEQF
TRBV7-2	TRBJ2-1	.	ASRTSRGYNEQF
TRBV4-2	TRBJ1-2	.	ASSQKDTANYGYT
TRBV11-2	TRBJ2-7	.	ASSLDRGIEQY
TRBV6-6	TRBJ2-5	.	ASSYSSSGSGTQY